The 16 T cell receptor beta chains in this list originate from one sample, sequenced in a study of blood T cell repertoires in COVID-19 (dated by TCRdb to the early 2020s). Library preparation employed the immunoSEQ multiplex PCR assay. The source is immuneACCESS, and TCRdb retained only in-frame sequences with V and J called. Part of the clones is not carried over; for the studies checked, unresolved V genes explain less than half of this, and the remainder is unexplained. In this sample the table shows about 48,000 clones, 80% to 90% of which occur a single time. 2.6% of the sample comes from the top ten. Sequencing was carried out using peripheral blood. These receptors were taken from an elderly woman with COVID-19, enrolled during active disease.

The CDR3 nucleotides are TGTGCCAGCAAGACCCACAGGGAATCGAATTCACCCCTCCACTTT. It yields the protein CASKTHRESNSPLHF. This chain uses TRBV2 with TRBJ1-6; TRBD1 might be the D (6 bases). V shed 7 bases and J shed 7 bases, with 17 bases lying between them. CDR1 SNHLY and CDR2 FYNNEI come from the germline V gene. The CDR3 is 15 amino acids.

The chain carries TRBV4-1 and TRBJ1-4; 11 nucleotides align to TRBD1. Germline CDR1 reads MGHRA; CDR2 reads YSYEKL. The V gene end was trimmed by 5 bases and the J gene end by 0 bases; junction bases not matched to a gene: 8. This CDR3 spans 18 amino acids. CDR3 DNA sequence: TGCGCCAGCAGCTCGCCGGGACAGGGGGGTGCAACTAATGAAAAACTGTTTTTT. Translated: CASSSPGQGGATNEKLFF.

Here the CDR3 DNA reads TGTGCCAGCTCACCCTACTCGGCCACGGGGACTGAAGCTTTCTTT. As protein: CASSPYSATGTEAFF. This chain uses TRBV18 with TRBJ1-1, with D hard to call. The V gene lost 3 bases and the J gene lost 5 bases, with 16 bases spanning the gap. Germline CDR1 reads KGHSH; CDR2 reads LQKENI. This CDR3 comprises 15 residues.

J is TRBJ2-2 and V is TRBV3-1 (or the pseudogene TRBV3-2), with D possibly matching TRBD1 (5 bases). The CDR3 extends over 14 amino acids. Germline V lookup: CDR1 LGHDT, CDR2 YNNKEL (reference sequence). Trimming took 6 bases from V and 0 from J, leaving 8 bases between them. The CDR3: CASRSGSNTGELFF. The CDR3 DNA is TGTGCCAGCAGATCAGGGTCGAACACCGGGGAGCTGTTTTTT.

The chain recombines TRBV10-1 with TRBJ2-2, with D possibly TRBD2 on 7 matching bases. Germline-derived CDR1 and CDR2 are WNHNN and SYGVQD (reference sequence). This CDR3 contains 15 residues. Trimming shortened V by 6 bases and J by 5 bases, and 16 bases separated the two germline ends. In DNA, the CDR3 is TGCGCCAGCAGCTCCGGGGGGCCTCGGACCGGGGAGCTGTTTTTT. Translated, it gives CASSSGGPRTGELFF.

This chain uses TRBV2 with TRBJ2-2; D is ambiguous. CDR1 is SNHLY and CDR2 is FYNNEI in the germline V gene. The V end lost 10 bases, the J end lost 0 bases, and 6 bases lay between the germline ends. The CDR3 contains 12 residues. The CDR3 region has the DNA TGTGCCACAACAGCGAACACCGGGGAGCTGTTTTTT. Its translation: CATTANTGELFF. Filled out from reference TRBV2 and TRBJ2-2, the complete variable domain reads EPEVTQTPSHQVTQMGQEVILRCVPISNHLYFYWYRQILGQKVEFLVSFYNNEISEKSEIFDDQFSVERPDGSNFTLKIRSTKLEDSAMYFCATTANTGELFFGEGSRLTVL.

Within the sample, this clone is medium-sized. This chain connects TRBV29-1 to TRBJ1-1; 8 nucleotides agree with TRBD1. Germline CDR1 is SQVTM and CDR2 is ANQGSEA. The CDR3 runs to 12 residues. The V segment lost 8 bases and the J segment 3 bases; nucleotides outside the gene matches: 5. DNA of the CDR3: TGCAGCACCTGGGGACAGGACACTGAAGCTTTCTTT. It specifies CSTWGQDTEAFF.

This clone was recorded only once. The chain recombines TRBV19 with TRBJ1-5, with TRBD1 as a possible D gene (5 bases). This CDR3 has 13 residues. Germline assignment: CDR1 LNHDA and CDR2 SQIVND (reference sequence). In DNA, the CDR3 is TGTGCTTTAGGGGTTACGGGCAATCAGCCCCAGCATTTT. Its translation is CALGVTGNQPQHF. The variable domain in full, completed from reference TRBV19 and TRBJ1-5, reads DGGITQSPKYLFRKEGQNVTLSCEQNLNHDAMYWYRQDPGQGLRLIYYSQIVNDFQKGDIAEGYSVSREKKESFPLTVTSAQKNPTAFYLCALGVTGNQPQHFGDGTRLSIL.

The CDR3 loop is CASSQGTAAPKAFF. The CDR3 bases are TGTGCCAGCAGCCAGGGGACTGCTGCGCCTAAAGCTTTCTTT. The chain recombines TRBV3-1 (or the pseudogene TRBV3-2) with TRBJ1-1, with D possibly TRBD1 on 5 matching bases. With 3 bases removed from V and 9 bases from J, the gap between germline ends came to 17 bases. Germline-derived CDR1 and CDR2 are LGHDT and YNNKEL (reference sequence). The CDR3 length is 14 residues.

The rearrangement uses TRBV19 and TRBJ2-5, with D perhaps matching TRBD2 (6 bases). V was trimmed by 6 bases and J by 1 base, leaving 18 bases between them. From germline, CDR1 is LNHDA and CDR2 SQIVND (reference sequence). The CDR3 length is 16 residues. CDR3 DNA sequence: TGTGCCAGTAGCCACGTCAATCTAGCGACCCAAGAGACCCAGTACTTC. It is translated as CASSHVNLATQETQYF.

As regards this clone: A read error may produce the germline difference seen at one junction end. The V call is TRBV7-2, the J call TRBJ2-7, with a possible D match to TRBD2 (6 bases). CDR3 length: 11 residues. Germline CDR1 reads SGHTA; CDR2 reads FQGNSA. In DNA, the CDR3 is TGTGCCAGCAGCTGGGGGGAACGGAGGGACTTC. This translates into CASSWGERRDF.

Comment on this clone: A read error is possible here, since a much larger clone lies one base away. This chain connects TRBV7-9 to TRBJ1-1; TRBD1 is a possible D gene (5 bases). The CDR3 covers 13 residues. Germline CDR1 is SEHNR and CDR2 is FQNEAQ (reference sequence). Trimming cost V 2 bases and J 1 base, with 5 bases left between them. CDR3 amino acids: CASSLTGNTEAFF. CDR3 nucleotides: TGTGCCAGCAGCTTAACAGGGAACACTGAAGCTTTCTTT.

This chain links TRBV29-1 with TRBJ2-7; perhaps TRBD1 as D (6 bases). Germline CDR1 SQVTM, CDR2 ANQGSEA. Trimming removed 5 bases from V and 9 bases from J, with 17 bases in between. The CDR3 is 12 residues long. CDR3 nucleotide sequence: TGCAGCGTTCTCAGGGGTGCCGCGGGGCAGTACTTC. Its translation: CSVLRGAAGQYF.

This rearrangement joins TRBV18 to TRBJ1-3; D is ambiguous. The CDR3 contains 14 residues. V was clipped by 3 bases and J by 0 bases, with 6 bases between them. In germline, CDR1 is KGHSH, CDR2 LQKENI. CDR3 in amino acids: CASSPRNSGNTIYF. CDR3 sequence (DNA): TGTGCCAGCTCACCCAGGAACTCTGGAAACACCATATATTTT.

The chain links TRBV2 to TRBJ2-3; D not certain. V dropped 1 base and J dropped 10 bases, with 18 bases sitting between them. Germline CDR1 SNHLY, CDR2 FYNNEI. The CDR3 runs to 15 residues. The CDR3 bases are TGTGCCAGCAGTGAAGAGCCAGGCAAATACGGTTCGCAGTATTTT. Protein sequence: CASSEEPGKYGSQYF.

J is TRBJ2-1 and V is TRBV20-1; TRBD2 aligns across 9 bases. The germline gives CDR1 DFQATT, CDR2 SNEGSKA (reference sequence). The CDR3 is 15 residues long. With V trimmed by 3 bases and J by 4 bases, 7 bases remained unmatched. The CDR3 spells CSASLGGGGYNEQFF. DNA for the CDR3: TGCAGTGCTAGTCTAGGCGGGGGGGGTTACAATGAGCAGTTCTTC.